Below, 29 T cell receptor beta chains from the same sample are listed, as sequenced in a study of human T cells and chemical hapten exposure. The sample's time point: patch test 2, 6 weeks after DPC sensitization. Indicated treatment: therapeutic diphenylcyclopropenone sensitization with weekly scalp DPC. MiXCR, applied by TCRdb to the RACE reads, yields one record per CDR3 protein. In the table there are 85,000 or so distinct CDR3 sequences, under 14% of which are singletons. Material: whole blood, obtained in connection with sensitization to the hapten diphenylcyclopropenone (DPC). Receptor source: a man younger than 30 with alopecia areata. Some clones in this sample may be carry-over from other donors' samples.

In its sample, this clonotype was seen many times. The gene calls are TRBV19 and TRBJ1-2; weak D call: TRBD1 (5 bases). Germline V gives CDR1 LNHDA, CDR2 SQIVND (reference sequence). The CDR3 loop spans 15 amino acids. The germline V and J ends were trimmed by 7 bases and 2 bases, with 17 bases remaining between them. This chain's CDR3 is CASTPISGSNYGYTF. CDR3 DNA sequence: TGTGCCAGTACCCCGATATCAGGGAGCAACTATGGCTACACCTTC.

V usage is TRBV29-1 and J usage is TRBJ1-1; no definite D call. Deletions cut 3 bases from V and 3 bases from J, with 5 bases between. Germline V CDR1 and CDR2: SQVTM, ANQGSEA. The CDR3 length is 11 residues. Written as DNA, the CDR3 is TGCAGCGTTGAGGCGTACACTGAAGCTTTCTTT. Translation: CSVEAYTEAFF.

This clonotype was counted between two and nine times. J is TRBJ1-3 and V is TRBV9; no reliable D call. Per the germline V gene, CDR1 is SGDLS and CDR2 is YYNGEE. V was trimmed by 4 bases and J by 5 bases, leaving 16 bases between them. The CDR3 extends over 15 amino acids. This chain's CDR3 is CASSPKWWDRNTIYF. The CDR3 region has the DNA TGTGCCAGCAGCCCAAAGTGGTGGGATAGAAACACCATATATTTT.

This clonotype was counted between two and nine times. This chain links TRBV7-8 with TRBJ2-1, with D unclear. The CDR3 has 13 residues. V lost 2 bases and J lost 4, with 6 bases in between. Per germline, CDR1 SGHVS and CDR2 FQNEAQ. The CDR3: CASSLYKYNEQFF. CDR3 DNA: TGTGCCAGCAGCTTATACAAGTACAATGAGCAGTTCTTC. Full variable domain (rest looked up from reference TRBV7-8 and TRBJ2-1): GAGVSQSPRYKVAKRGQDVALRCDPISGHVSLFWYQQALGQGPEFLTYFQNEAQLDKSGLPSDRFFAERPEGSVSTLKIQRTQQEDSAVYLCASSLYKYNEQFFGPGTRLTVL.

In its sample, this clonotype was seen a few times. The rearrangement links TRBV27 to TRBJ1-1, with a possible D match to TRBD1 (6 bases). Germline values: CDR1 MNHEY, CDR2 SMNVEV (reference sequence). V dropped 7 bases and J dropped 6 bases, with 27 bases sitting between them. The CDR3 covers 17 residues. Written as DNA, the CDR3 is TGTGCCAGCACCCCTAACTACGGGGGTCGGGGGCGCGCTGAAGCTTTCTTT. Its translation: CASTPNYGGRGRAEAFF.

At least ten counts were recorded for this clonotype. This chain connects TRBV4-3 to TRBJ2-1, with 8 bases lining up with TRBD1. The CDR3 runs to 17 residues. Per the germline V gene, CDR1 is LGHNA and CDR2 is YSLEER. V shed 0 bases and J 1 base; nucleotides not matched to a gene: 5. The CDR3 here is CASSQDLTGVSYNEQFF. As DNA, the CDR3 is TGCGCCAGCAGCCAAGACCTGACAGGGGTATCCTACAATGAGCAGTTCTTC.

V and J are TRBV6-4 and TRBJ2-1; D unclear. Looked up from germline, CDR1 is MRHNA and CDR2 is SNTAGT. The CDR3 sequence is 14 residues long. The V end was cut by 2 bases, the J end by 8 bases, with 13 bases between. This CDR3 reads CASSDTPGSHEQFF. The DNA of the CDR3 is TGTGCCAGCAGTGACACACCCGGTAGTCATGAGCAGTTCTTC.

The chain carries TRBV9 and TRBJ2-3, with D possibly being TRBD2 (6 bases). The V end was cut by 0 bases, the J end by 0 bases, with 11 bases between. CDR1 and CDR2 (germline): SGDLS, YYNGEE. CDR3 length: 16 residues. Here the CDR3 reads CASSVETGVSTDTQYF. The CDR3 DNA follows: TGTGCCAGCAGCGTAGAGACGGGGGTCAGCACAGATACGCAGTATTTT.

The chain employs TRBV29-1 and TRBJ1-5; D unresolved. Per germline, CDR1 SQVTM and CDR2 ANQGSEA. V shed 6 bases and J shed 2 bases, with 14 bases lying between them. The CDR3 is made up of 14 amino acids. The CDR3, as DNA: TGCAGCGTGGTCTTGGCCTCCGGCAATCAGCCCCAGCATTTT. Translation: CSVVLASGNQPQHF.

This clonotype was counted between two and nine times. The chain is built from TRBV9 and TRBJ2-3; D possibly corresponds to TRBD1 (6 bases). The CDR3 length is 14 residues. The V and J ends lost 6 bases and 3 bases respectively, with 14 bases between them. Germline lookup yields CDR1 SGDLS and CDR2 YYNGEE. CDR3 residues: CASTNRVGTDTQYF. The CDR3, as DNA: TGTGCCAGCACGAACAGGGTGGGTACAGATACGCAGTATTTT.

This clonotype showed up just a few times. This chain links TRBV5-1 with TRBJ2-7; D ambiguous. This CDR3 region has 14 residues. CDR1 and CDR2 (germline): SGHRS, YFSETQ. V lost 1 base to trimming and J lost 2 bases, with 10 bases between them. As DNA, the CDR3 is TGCGCCAGCAGCTTGCCCCCCCCGGCCTACGAGCAGTACTTC. It encodes CASSLPPPAYEQYF.

This clonotype turned up a few times. This chain uses TRBV7-9 with TRBJ2-7; D remains ambiguous. Trimming took off 5 bases at V and 6 bases at J, with 14 bases between the two ends. The CDR3 extends over 13 amino acids. The germline V gene encodes CDR1 SEHNR and CDR2 FQNEAQ (reference sequence). The CDR3 loop reads CASSRTDFREQYV. CDR3 nucleotide sequence: TGTGCCAGCAGCCGTACAGACTTTCGCGAGCAGTACGTC.

The chain links TRBV29-1 to TRBJ2-7, with D possibly being TRBD2 (6 bases). V was trimmed by 3 bases and J by 0 bases, leaving 12 bases between them. CDR3 length: 14 residues. The germline V gene encodes CDR1 SQVTM and CDR2 ANQGSEA. This CDR3 reads CSVDGDGSSYEQYF. CDR3 coding DNA: TGCAGCGTTGATGGGGACGGGAGCTCCTACGAGCAGTACTTC.

This clonotype has a count of ten or more. This sequence joins TRBV12-3 or TRBV12-4 and TRBJ2-1; D not resolved. V was shortened by 7 bases and J by 0 bases, with 10 bases between the two germline ends. This CDR3 has 14 amino acids. The CDR3 reads CASNFGFSYNEQFF. CDR3 nucleotides: TGTGCCAGCAACTTCGGGTTCTCCTACAATGAGCAGTTCTTC.

In its sample, this clonotype was seen many times. This chain uses TRBV27 with TRBJ2-5; D is perhaps TRBD1 (5 bases). Trimming removed 2 bases at V and 5 bases at J, with 15 bases between. Looked up from germline, CDR1 is MNHEY and CDR2 is SMNVEV (reference sequence). The CDR3 is 15 residues long. CDR3 sequence (DNA): TGTGCCAGCAGTTTAATCCCAGGGTTGTATGAGACCCAGTACTTC. It specifies CASSLIPGLYETQYF.

Ten or more counts support this clonotype. The gene calls are TRBV5-6 and TRBJ2-5; maybe TRBD1 (5 bases). CDR1 SGHDT and CDR2 YYEEEE come from the germline V gene. CDR3 length: 13 amino acids. Trimming removed 2 bases at V and 4 bases at J, with 9 bases between. The CDR3, as DNA: TGTGCCAGCAGCTTTAGAGACAGAGAGACCCAGTACTTC. Amino acids: CASSFRDRETQYF.

The V gene is TRBV28, the J gene TRBJ1-5, with no clear D. CDR3 size: 14 residues. The ends were cut back, 5 bases at V and 5 bases at J, with 13 bases in the middle. Per germline, CDR1 MDHEN and CDR2 SYDVKM. CDR3 DNA sequence: TGTGCCAGCAGTCCGCCTATCCGCTATCAGCCCCAGCATTTT. Translated: CASSPPIRYQPQHF.

The chain recombines TRBV2 with TRBJ1-5, with D unresolved. The CDR3 length is 18 residues. From germline, CDR1 is SNHLY and CDR2 FYNNEI. V dropped 2 bases and J dropped 1 base, with 18 bases sitting between them. The CDR3 DNA follows: TGTGCCAGCAGTGAACGGCCGGTGTGGGAAAGGAGCAATCAGCCCCAGCATTTT. Translation: CASSERPVWERSNQPQHF.

This clonotype came up a few times. The chain recombines TRBV4-1 with TRBJ2-7; D gene uncertain. With 1 base removed from V and 3 bases from J, the gap between germline ends came to 16 bases. This CDR3 is built from 16 residues. Per germline, CDR1 MGHRA and CDR2 YSYEKL. The chain's CDR3 is CASSQVGRIGGYEQYF. In DNA, the CDR3 is TGCGCCAGCAGCCAAGTTGGACGAATAGGTGGCTACGAGCAGTACTTC.

The chain joins TRBV12-3 or TRBV12-4 to TRBJ2-7, with a weak D call TRBD1 (6 bases). The CDR3 is 14 amino acids. V shed 2 bases and J shed 3 bases, with 11 bases lying between them. The CDR3 protein is CASSLRQDLYEQYF. CDR3 coding DNA: TGTGCCAGCAGTTTACGACAGGATCTCTACGAGCAGTACTTC.

This clonotype occurred many times. This chain links TRBV27 with TRBJ1-1; D uncertain. This CDR3 has 13 residues. Germline V CDR1 and CDR2: MNHEY, SMNVEV (reference sequence). Trimming cost V 6 bases and J 7 bases, with 15 bases left between them. The CDR3 spells CASSSTLRVEAFF. The CDR3 bases are TGTGCCAGCAGCTCAACATTGAGGGTTGAAGCTTTCTTT.

In this sample, this clonotype turned up many times. The V call is TRBV6-2 or TRBV6-3, the J call TRBJ2-1, with 7 bases lining up with TRBD2. CDR1 is MNHEY, CDR2 SVGEGT, per germline. The CDR3 consists of 13 residues. The trim removed 6 bases at V and 6 bases at J, leaving 5 bases unmatched. The CDR3 bases are TGTGCCAGCAGCCGGGGGGAGGTCAATGAGCAGTTCTTC. Translated: CASSRGEVNEQFF.

The table lists this clonotype with many counts. This sequence joins TRBV7-9 and TRBJ2-5; D remains unclear. There are 14 residues in the CDR3. Trimming removed 0 bases at V and 4 bases at J, with 9 bases between. Germline lookup yields CDR1 SEHNR and CDR2 FQNEAQ (reference sequence). This CDR3 is CASSLAQFGETQYF. The CDR3 bases are TGTGCCAGCAGCTTAGCACAGTTCGGAGAGACCCAGTACTTC.

The table lists this clonotype with many counts. The rearrangement uses TRBV2 and TRBJ2-7; D gene ambiguous. This CDR3 is built from 13 residues. Germline V CDR1 and CDR2: SNHLY, FYNNEI. Trimming shortened V by 3 bases and J by 1 base, and 7 bases separated the two germline ends. The CDR3 spells CASSDSPSYEQYF. CDR3 DNA: TGTGCCAGCAGTGATTCGCCTTCCTACGAGCAGTACTTC.

This clonotype was counted a few times. The chain uses TRBV7-9 and TRBJ2-1; 8 bases map to TRBD1. Trimming at V came to 5 bases and at J to 0 bases, leaving 12 bases not matched to a gene. The CDR3 length is 18 residues. CDR1 SEHNR and CDR2 FQNEAQ come from the germline V gene (reference sequence). In DNA, the CDR3 is TGTGCCAGCAGCCCGCAGGGGGCGGCGGGAAGCTCCTACAATGAGCAGTTCTTC. Translation gives CASSPQGAAGSSYNEQFF.

This sequence joins TRBV12-3 or TRBV12-4 and TRBJ1-6, with D possibly being TRBD1 (5 bases). The length of the CDR3 is 18 residues. Trimming removed 7 bases at V and 7 bases at J, with 26 bases between. CDR3 amino acids: CASTIFGLTVTINSPLHF. The CDR3 coding sequence is TGTGCCAGCACCATCTTCGGCCTGACAGTTACAATCAATTCACCCCTCCACTTT.

The chain couples TRBV28 to TRBJ1-1; D uncertain. CDR3 length equals 13 residues. Trimming left V 3 bases short and J 1 base short, with 6 bases between. Germline CDR1 is MDHEN and CDR2 is SYDVKM. CDR3 loop: CASSFRSNTEAFF. The CDR3 bases are TGTGCCAGCAGTTTTAGGTCGAACACTGAAGCTTTCTTT.

CDR3 loop: CASSRMGLDTGELFF. The CDR3 region has the DNA TGTGCCAGCAGCCGTATGGGACTTGACACCGGGGAGCTGTTTTTT. V and J are TRBV7-9 and TRBJ2-2, with D perhaps matching TRBD2 (6 bases). V gave up 5 bases and J gave up 3 bases, with 13 bases separating them. The length of the CDR3 is 15 residues. Germline CDR1 reads SEHNR; CDR2 reads FQNEAQ (reference sequence).

This clonotype came up a few times. The gene calls are TRBV9 and TRBJ2-7; D gene uncertain. V was trimmed by 0 bases and J by 7 bases, leaving 14 bases between them. CDR1 and CDR2 from the germline V gene are SGDLS and YYNGEE. The CDR3 runs 14 residues. CDR3 loop: CASSVGFQVYEQYF. For the CDR3, the DNA is TGTGCCAGCAGCGTAGGATTCCAAGTTTATGAGCAGTACTTC.